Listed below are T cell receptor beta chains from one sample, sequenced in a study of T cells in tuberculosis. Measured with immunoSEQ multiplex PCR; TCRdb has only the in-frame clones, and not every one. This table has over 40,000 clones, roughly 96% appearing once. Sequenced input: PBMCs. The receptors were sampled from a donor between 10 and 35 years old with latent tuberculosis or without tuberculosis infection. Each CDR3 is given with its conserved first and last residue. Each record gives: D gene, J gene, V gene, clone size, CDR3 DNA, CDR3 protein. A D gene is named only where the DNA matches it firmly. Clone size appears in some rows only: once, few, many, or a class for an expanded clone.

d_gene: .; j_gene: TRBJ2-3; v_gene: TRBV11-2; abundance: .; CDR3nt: TGTGCCAGCAGCCCAGGACTACGCACAGATACGCAGTATTTT; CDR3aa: CASSPGLRTDTQYF
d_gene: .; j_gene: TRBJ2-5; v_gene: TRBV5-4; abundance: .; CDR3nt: TGTGCCACCCGCCGGAAAGGGGCAGAGACCCAGTACTTC; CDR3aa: CATRRKGAETQYF
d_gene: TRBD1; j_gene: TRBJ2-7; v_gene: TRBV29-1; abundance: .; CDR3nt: TGCAGCGGGTCGTTGACAGGGGGCTACGAGCAGTACTTC; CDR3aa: CSGSLTGGYEQYF
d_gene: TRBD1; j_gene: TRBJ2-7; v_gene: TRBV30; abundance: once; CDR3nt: TGTGCCTGGACGGTAGTACGGGACAGGGGGCGAAACTCCTACGAGCAGTACTTC; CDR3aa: CAWTVVRDRGRNSYEQYF
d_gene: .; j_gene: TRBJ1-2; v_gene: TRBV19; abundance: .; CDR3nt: TGTGCCAGTAGTCCCTGGACGGAGGGGTGGTATGGCTACACCTTC; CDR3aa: CASSPWTEGWYGYTF
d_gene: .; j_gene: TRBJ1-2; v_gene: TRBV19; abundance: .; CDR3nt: TGTGCCAGTAGTATGGGGAGGGTAGACTATGGCTACACCTTC; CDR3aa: CASSMGRVDYGYTF
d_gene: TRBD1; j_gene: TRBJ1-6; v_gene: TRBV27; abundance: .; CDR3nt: TGTGCCAGCAGTTTAGCGACAGGGAGTTCACCCCTCCACTTT; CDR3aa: CASSLATGSSPLHF
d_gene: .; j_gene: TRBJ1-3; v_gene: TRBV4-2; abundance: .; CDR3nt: TGTGCCAGCAGCCAAGTTTTGCCGGGATTCTCTGGAAACACCATATATTTT; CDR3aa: CASSQVLPGFSGNTIYF
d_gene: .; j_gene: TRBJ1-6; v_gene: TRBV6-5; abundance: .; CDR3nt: TGTGCCAGCAGTTACACGGGGAATAATTCACCCCTCCACTTT; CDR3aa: CASSYTGNNSPLHF
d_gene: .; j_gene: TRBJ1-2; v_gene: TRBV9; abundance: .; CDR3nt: TGTGCCAGCAGCCCGCACGACAGGCCGGCTGACTATGGCTACACCTTC; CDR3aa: CASSPHDRPADYGYTF